This T cell receptor beta chain derives from a study of OX40 agonist ivuxolimab in advanced cancers. Study-level findings and limits: CD8+ T cells (on average) carried more expanded clones than CD4+ T cells.

There are 15 residues in the CDR3. The V gene's germline CDR1 is SGHRS and CDR2 YFSETQ. The V end lost 4 bases, the J end lost 6 bases, and 18 bases lay between the germline ends. Data came from immunoSEQ multiplex PCR; TCRdb stores just in-frame clones and leaves some out. The data show tens of thousands of clones, roughly 83% seen once. In its sample, this clone was seen once. Antigen unknown. The rearrangement uses TRBV5-1 and TRBJ2-3, with D possibly called TRBD1 or TRBD2 (6 bases each). The sample here was CD4+ or CD8+ T cells sorted from blood, taken in a trial of the OX40 agonist ivuxolimab. This clonotype was obtained from an adult with an advanced solid tumor such as melanoma, head and neck, liver or kidney cancer. CDR3 residues: CASSSRRGASDTQYF. DNA for the CDR3: TGCGCCAGCAGCAGCCGAAGGGGGGCATCGGATACGCAGTATTTT.